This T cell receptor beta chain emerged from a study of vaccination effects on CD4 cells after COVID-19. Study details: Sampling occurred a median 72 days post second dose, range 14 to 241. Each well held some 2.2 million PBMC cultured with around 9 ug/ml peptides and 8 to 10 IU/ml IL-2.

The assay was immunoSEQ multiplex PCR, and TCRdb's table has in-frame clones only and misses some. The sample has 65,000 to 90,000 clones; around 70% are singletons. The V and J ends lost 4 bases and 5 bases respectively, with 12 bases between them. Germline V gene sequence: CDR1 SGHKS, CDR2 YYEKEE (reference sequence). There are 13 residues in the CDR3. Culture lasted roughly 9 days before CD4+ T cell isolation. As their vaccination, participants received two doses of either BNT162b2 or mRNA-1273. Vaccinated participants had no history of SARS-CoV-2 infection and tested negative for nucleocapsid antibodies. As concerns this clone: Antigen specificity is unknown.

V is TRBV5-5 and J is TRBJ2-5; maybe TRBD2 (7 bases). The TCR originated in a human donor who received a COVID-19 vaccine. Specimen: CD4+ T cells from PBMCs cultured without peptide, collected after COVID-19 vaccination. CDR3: CASSPPGGETQYF. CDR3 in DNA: TGTGCCAGCAGCCCACCGGGGGGCGAGACCCAGTACTTC.